The source of this T cell receptor (beta chain) is a study of T cells after yellow fever vaccination. This clonotype showed up just a few times. Its antigen is unidentified. TCRdb re-derived calls from the 5' RACE reads in MiXCR, one entry per CDR3 protein. The data show hundreds of thousands of distinct CDR3 sequences, 17% seen once. The study, taken as a whole, reports: Reappearance after the booster was observed for most primary-vaccination clones (96% CD4, roughly 90% CD8).

Looked up from germline, CDR1 is GTSNPN and CDR2 is SVGIG (reference sequence). Trimming took off 8 bases at V and 6 bases at J, with 19 bases between the two ends. The CDR3 runs 14 residues. This specimen consisted of PBMCs, obtained about 5 days after the first yellow fever vaccination. The receptor was isolated from a man between 18 and 35 years old who received the YFV17D yellow fever vaccine. The chain combines TRBV30 with TRBJ2-2; D not certain. In nucleotides, the CDR3 is TGTGCCGCTGGATACCAAGGGCCGGCCGGGGAGCTGTTTTTT. This sequence encodes CAAGYQGPAGELFF. Together with reference TRBV30 and TRBJ2-2, the CDR3 gives the full variable domain: SQTIHQWPATLVQPVGSPLSLECTVEGTSNPNLYWYRQAAGRGLQLLFYSVGIGQISSEVPQNLSASRPQDRQFILSSKKLLLSDSGFYLCAAGYQGPAGELFFGEGSRLTVL.